The TCR beta chain described here comes from a study of cytomegalovirus exposure and HLA in healthy donors. General observations from the study: The study flagged about 150 TCR beta chains as cytomegalovirus-associated. HLA alleles showed associations with about 17,000 TCR beta sequences in a later analysis, at a 0.05 false discovery rate. Data from an earlier analysis indicated that most TCR beta V segments were productive either about 87% or about 30% of the time.

With regard to this clone: The antigen remains undetermined.

This PCR relied on a set of 60 Vbeta primers and 13 Jbeta primers. TCRdb keeps only in-frame clones here, not all; method: immunoSEQ multiplex PCR. The repertoire consists of roughly 150,000 clones, with more than 60% occurring once and the leading ten covering 10% to 12%. The CDR3 has 15 residues. Trimming took 7 bases from V and 4 from J; bases not matched to a gene: 12. Germline V gene lookup returns CDR1 SGDLS and CDR2 YYNGEE. The J gene is TRBJ1-2, the V gene TRBV9, with 8 bases aligning to TRBD1. The sequence was obtained from a man younger than 30 in good health and CMV-seropositive. Sequenced sample: PBMCs. In nucleotides, the CDR3 is TGTGCCAGCCATAACCCCAGGGGGCGTACCTATGGCTACACCTTC. It specifies CASHNPRGRTYGYTF. Drawing the rest from reference TRBV9 and TRBJ1-2, the complete variable domain is DSGVTQTPKHLITATGQRVTLRCSPRSGDLSVYWYQQSLDQGLQFLIQYYNGEERAKGNILERFSAQQFPDLHSELNLSSLELGDSALYFCASHNPRGRTYGYTFGSGTRLTVV.